Presented here are 5 T cell receptor beta chains from one specimen sequenced in a study of CD8 T cells in Susac syndrome. RNA in amounts of roughly 0.5 to 1 ug was reverse transcribed with random hexamers. MiXCR, run by TCRdb on the immunoSEQ multiplex PCR reads, gives a single entry per CDR3 protein. The sample carries about 120,000 distinct CDR3 sequences, roughly 94% recorded once. The source material was CD4+ T cells from PBMCs. Every receptor here comes from a human donor in good health.

The chain couples TRBV9 to TRBJ2-5; 8 nucleotides match TRBD2. This CDR3 comprises 16 residues. Germline V gene lookup returns CDR1 SGDLS and CDR2 YYNGEE. Trimming removed 6 bases from V and 5 bases from J; junction bases left unmatched: 15. The CDR3 DNA follows: TGTGCCAGCAATCTAGTCGGGAGGGCCGATCGGGAGACCCAGTACTTC. Translation: CASNLVGRADRETQYF.

The CDR3 DNA is TGCGCCAGCAGCCAACCTAGGGGACTTCACGATAACGGTGAGCAGTTCTTC. It translates to CASSQPRGLHDNGEQFF. The V gene is TRBV4-1, the J gene TRBJ2-1, with TRBD2 as a possible D gene (6 bases). The V gene lost 2 bases and the J gene lost 9 bases, with 23 bases spanning the gap. The V gene's germline CDR1 is MGHRA and CDR2 YSYEKL. This CDR3 comprises 17 residues.

V is TRBV18 and J is TRBJ2-7, with TRBD1 matching over 7 bases. Trimming took 1 base from V and 4 from J; bases not matched to a gene: 4. Germline V gene data show CDR1 as KGHSH and CDR2 as LQKENI. The CDR3 has 14 residues. The CDR3, as DNA: TGTGCCAGCTCACCACAGGGGACAGTGTACGAGCAGTACTTC. Its protein is CASSPQGTVYEQYF.

This clonotype was seen just once. The chain recombines TRBV6-1 with TRBJ2-3; 10 bases are shared with TRBD2. The CDR3 loop spans 16 amino acids. Germline-derived CDR1 and CDR2 are MNHNS and SASEGT. With 10 bases clipped from V and 3 bases from J, the junction kept 13 bases outside the gene matches. Here the CDR3 reads CATNQISGRATDTQYF. In DNA form, the CDR3 reads TGTGCCACCAACCAAATCAGCGGGAGGGCAACAGATACGCAGTATTTT.

This rearrangement joins TRBV3-1 to TRBJ1-6; no firm D call. With 1 base removed from V and 5 bases from J, the gap between germline ends came to 6 bases. CDR3 length equals 14 residues. Germline V gene data show CDR1 as LGHDT and CDR2 as YNNKEL (reference sequence). The chain's CDR3 is CASSQGSDNSPLHF. Written as DNA, the CDR3 is TGTGCCAGCAGCCAAGGTTCTGATAATTCACCCCTCCACTTT.